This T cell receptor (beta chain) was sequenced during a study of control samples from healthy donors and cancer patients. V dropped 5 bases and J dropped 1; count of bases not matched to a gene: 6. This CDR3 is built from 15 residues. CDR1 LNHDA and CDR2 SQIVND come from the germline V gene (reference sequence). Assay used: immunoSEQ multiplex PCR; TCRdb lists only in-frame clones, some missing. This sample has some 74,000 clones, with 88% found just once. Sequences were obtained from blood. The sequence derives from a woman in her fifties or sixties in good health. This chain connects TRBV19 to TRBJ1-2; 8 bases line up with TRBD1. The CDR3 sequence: CASSPSGQGNYGYTF. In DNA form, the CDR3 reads TGTGCCAGTAGTCCATCCGGACAGGGTAACTATGGCTACACCTTC.